This T cell receptor beta chain is from a study of neoadjuvant nivolumab and ipilimumab in lung cancer. Data came from immunoSEQ multiplex PCR; TCRdb stores just in-frame clones and leaves some out. The table shows 44,000 or so clones, with around 89% occurring only once. The CDR3 totals 11 residues. The germline CDR1 and CDR2 sequences are MGHDK and SYGVNS. Deletions cut 5 bases from V and 11 bases from J, with 12 bases between. The chain uses TRBV25-1 and TRBJ1-1; D call uncertain. The material sequenced was blood, taken before neoadjuvant nivolumab, alone or with ipilimumab. The sequence derives from an adult with non-small cell lung cancer. Some clones in this sample may be carry-over from other donors' samples. CDR3 sequence reads: CASSLTRQAFF. The DNA for the CDR3 is TGTGCCAGCAGTTTAACCAGGCAGGCTTTCTTT.